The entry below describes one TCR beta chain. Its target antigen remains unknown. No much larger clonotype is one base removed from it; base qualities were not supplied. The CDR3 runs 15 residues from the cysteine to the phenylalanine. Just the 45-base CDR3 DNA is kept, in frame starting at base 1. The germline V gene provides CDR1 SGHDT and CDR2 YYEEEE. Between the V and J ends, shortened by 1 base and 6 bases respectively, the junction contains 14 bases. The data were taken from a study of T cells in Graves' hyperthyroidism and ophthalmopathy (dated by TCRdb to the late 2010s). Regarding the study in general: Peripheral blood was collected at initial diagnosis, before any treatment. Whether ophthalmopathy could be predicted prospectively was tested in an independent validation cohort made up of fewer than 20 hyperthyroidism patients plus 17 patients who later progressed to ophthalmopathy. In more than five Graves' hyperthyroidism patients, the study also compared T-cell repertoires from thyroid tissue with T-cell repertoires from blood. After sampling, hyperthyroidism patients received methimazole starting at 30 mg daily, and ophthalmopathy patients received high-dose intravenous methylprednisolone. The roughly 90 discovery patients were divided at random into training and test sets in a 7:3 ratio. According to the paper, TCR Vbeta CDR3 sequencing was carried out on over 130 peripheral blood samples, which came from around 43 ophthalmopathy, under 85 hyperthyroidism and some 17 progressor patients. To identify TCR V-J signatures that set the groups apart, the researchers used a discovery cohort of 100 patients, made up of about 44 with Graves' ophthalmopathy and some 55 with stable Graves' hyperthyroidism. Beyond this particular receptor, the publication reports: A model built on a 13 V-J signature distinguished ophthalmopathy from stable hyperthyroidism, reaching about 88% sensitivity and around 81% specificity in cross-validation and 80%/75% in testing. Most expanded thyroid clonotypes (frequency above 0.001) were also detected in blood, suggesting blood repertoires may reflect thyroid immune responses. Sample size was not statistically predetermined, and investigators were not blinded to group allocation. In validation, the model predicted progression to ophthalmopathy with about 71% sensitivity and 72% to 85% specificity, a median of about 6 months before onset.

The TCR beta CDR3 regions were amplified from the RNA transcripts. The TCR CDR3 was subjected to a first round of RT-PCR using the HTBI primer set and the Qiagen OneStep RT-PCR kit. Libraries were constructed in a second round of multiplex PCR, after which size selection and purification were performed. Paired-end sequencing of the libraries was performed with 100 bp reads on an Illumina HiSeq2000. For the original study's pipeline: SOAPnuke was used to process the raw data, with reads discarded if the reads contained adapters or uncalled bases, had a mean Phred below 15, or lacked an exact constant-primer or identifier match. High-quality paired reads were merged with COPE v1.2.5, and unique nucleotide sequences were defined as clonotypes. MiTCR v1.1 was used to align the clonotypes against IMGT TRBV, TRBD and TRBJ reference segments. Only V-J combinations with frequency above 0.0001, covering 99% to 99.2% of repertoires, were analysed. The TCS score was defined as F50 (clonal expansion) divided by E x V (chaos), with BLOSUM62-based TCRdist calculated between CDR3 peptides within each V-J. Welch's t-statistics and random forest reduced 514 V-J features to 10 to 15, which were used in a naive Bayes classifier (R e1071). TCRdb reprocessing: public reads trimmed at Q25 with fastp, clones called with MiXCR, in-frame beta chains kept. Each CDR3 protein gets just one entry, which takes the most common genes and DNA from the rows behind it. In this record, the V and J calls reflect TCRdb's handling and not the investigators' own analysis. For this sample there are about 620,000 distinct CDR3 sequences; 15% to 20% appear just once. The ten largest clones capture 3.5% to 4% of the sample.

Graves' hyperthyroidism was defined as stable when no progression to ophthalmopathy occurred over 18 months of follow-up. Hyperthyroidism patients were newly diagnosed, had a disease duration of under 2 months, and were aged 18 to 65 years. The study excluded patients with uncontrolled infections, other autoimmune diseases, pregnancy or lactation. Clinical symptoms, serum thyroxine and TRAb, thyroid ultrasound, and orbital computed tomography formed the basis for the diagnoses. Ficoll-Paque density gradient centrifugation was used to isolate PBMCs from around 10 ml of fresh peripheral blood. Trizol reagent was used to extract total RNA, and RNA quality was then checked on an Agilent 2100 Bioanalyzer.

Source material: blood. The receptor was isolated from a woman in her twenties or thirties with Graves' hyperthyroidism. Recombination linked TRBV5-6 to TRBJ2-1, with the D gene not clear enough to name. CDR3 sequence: CASSLKVWAFNEQFF. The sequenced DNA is TGTGCCAGCAGCTTGAAGGTGTGGGCCTTCAATGAGCAGTTCTTC.